This T cell receptor (beta chain) appears in the sequencing data of a study of blood T cell repertoires in COVID-19. CDR3 length equals 12 residues. Germline CDR1 is MNHEY and CDR2 is SVGAGI. With 8 bases removed from V and 3 bases from J, the gap between germline ends came to 10 bases. Using immunoSEQ multiplex PCR, the repertoire was profiled, and TCRdb retains in-frame clones only, with some absent. The sample lists 70,000 to 90,000 clones; approximately 88% were seen once. The genes are TRBV6-5 and TRBJ1-2; D is possibly TRBD1 (6 bases). This clonotype was sampled from a human donor in a cohort sampled during active COVID-19. The specimen was peripheral blood. CDR3 coding DNA: TGTGCCAGCTCTACAGGGTACTATGGCTACACCTTC. This sequence encodes CASSTGYYGYTF.